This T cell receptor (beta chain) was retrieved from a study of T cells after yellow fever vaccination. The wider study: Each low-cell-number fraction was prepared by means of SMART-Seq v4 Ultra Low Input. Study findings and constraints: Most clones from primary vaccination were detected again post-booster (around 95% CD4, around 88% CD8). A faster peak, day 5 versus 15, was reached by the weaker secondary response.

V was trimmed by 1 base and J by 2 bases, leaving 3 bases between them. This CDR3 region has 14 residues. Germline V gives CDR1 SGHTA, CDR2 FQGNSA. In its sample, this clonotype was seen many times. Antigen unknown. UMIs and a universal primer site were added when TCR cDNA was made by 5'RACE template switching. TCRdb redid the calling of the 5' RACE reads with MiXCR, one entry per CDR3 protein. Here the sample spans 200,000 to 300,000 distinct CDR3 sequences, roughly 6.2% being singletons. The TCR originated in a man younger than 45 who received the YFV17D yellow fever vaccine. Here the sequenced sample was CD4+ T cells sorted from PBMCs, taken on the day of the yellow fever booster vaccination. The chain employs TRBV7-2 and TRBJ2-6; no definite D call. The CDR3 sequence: CASSLDAGANVLTF. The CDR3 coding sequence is TGTGCCAGCAGCTTAGACGCTGGGGCCAACGTCCTGACTTTC.